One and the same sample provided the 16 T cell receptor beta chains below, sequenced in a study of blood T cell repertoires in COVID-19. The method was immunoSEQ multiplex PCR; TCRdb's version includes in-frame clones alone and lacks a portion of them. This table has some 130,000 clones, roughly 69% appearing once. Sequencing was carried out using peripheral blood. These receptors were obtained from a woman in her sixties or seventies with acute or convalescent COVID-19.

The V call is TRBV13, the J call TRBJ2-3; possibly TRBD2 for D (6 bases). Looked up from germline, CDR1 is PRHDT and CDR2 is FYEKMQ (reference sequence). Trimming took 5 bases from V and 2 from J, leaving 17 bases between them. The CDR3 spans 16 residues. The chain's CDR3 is CASSTFAGRLTDTQYF. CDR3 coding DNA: TGTGCCAGCAGCACCTTTGCGGGGAGACTCACAGATACGCAGTATTTT.

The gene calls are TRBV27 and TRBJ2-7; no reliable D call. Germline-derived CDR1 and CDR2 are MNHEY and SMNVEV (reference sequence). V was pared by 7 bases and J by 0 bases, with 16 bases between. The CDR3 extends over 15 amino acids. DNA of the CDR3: TGTGCCAGCACCCCCCGAGGCCGCAGCTCCTACGAGCAGTACTTC. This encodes CASTPRGRSSYEQYF.

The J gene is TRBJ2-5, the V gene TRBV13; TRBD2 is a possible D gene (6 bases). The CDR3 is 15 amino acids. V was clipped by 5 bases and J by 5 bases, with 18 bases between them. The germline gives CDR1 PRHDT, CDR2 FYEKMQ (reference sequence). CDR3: CASSLTGLRAETQYF. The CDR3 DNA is TGTGCCAGCAGCCTGACGGGACTTCGGGCGGAGACCCAGTACTTC. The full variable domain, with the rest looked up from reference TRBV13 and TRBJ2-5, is AAGVIQSPRHLIKEKRETATLKCYPIPRHDTVYWYQQGPGQDPQFLISFYEKMQSDKGSIPDRFSAQQFSDYHSELNMSSLELGDSALYFCASSLTGLRAETQYFGPGTRLLVL.

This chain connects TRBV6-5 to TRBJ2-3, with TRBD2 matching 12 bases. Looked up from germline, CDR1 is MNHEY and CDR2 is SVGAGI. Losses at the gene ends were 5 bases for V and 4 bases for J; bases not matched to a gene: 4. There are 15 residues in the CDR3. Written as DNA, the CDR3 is TGTGCCAGCAGTACGGCTAGCGGGAGGGCAGATACGCAGTATTTT. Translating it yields CASSTASGRADTQYF.

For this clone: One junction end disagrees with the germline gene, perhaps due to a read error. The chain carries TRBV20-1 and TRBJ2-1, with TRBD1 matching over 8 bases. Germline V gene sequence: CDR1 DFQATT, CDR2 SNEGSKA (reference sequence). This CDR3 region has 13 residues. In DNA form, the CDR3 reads TGCAGTGCTAGTCCCGGACAGGGCCTAGAGCGGTTCTTC. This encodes CSASPGQGLERFF.

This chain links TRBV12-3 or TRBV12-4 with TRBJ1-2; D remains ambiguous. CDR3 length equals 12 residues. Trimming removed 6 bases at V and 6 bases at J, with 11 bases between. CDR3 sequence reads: CASSLREDGYTF. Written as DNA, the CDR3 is TGTGCCAGCAGCCTCCGGGAGGATGGCTACACCTTC.

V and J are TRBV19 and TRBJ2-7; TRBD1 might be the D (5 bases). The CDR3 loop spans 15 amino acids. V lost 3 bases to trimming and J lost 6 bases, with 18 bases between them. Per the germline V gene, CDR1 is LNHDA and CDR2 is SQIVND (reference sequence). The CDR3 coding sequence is TGTGCCAGTAGTATTGAGCAGGGAAGGGTGCGCGAGCAGTACTTC. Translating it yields CASSIEQGRVREQYF.

The CDR3 nucleotides read TGTGCCATCAGTGAGTCCTTATATAGCAATCAGCCCCAGCATTTT. Protein product: CAISESLYSNQPQHF. V gene TRBV10-3 combines with J gene TRBJ1-5; D is unclear. CDR1 and CDR2 from the germline V gene are ENHRY and SYGVKD. The V end was cut by 0 bases, the J end by 0 bases, with 6 bases between. The CDR3 is made up of 15 amino acids.

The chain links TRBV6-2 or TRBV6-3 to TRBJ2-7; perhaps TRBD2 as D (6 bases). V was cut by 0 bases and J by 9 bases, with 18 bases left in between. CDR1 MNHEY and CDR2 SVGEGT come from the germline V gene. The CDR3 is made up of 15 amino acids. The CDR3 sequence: CASSYSSGWSAWQYF. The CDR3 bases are TGTGCCAGCAGTTACTCGAGCGGGTGGTCGGCCTGGCAGTACTTC.

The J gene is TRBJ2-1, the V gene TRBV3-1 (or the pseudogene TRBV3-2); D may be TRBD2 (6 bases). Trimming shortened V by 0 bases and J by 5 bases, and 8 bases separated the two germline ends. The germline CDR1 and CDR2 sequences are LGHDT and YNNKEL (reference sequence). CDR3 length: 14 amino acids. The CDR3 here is CASSQEWGDNEQFF. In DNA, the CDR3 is TGTGCCAGCAGCCAAGAATGGGGGGACAATGAGCAGTTCTTC.

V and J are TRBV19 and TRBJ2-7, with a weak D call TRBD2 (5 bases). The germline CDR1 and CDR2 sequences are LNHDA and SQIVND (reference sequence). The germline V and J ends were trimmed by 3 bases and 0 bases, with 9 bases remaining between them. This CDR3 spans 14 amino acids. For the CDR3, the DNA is TGTGCCAGTAGTATGTCGGGGAGCTCCTACGAGCAGTACTTC. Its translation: CASSMSGSSYEQYF.

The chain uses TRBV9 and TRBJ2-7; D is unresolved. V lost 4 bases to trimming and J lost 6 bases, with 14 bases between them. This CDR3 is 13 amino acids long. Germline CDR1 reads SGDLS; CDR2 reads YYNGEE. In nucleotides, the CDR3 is TGTGCCAGCAGCCCCCGAGTCACCGCCGAGCAGTACTTC. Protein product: CASSPRVTAEQYF.

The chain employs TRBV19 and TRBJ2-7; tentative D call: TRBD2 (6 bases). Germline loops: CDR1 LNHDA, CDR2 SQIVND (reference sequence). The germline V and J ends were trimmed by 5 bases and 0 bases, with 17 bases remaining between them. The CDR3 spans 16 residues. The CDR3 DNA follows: TGTGCCAGTAGTCCCCGCCAGCGGGCATTCTCCTACGAGCAGTACTTC. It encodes CASSPRQRAFSYEQYF.

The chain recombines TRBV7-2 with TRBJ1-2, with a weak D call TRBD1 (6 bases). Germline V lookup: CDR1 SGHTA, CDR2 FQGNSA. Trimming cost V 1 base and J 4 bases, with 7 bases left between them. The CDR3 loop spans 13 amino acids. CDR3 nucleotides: TGTGCCAGCAGCTTAGGGACAGTCTATGGCTACACCTTC. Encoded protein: CASSLGTVYGYTF.

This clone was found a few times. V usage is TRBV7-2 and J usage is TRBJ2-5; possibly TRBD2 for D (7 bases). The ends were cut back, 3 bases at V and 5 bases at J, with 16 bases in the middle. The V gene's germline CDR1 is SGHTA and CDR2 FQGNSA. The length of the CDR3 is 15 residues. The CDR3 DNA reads TGTGCCAGCAGCTTCTACACGGGGGGCCACGAGACCCAGTACTTC. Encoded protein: CASSFYTGGHETQYF. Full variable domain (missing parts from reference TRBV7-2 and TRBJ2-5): GAGVSQSPSNKVTEKGKDVELRCDPISGHTALYWYRQSLGQGLEFLIYFQGNSAPDKSGLPSDRFSAERTGGSVSTLTIQRTQQEDSAVYLCASSFYTGGHETQYFGPGTRLLVL.

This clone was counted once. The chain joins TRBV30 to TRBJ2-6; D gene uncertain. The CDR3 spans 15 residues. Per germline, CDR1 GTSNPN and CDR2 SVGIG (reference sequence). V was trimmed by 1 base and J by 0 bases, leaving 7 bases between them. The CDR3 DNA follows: TGTGCCTGGAGTGGGCAGATCTCTGGGGCCAACGTCCTGACTTTC. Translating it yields CAWSGQISGANVLTF.